This TCR beta chain was sequenced during a study of neoadjuvant anti-PD-1 for oral cavity cancer. Data came from immunoSEQ multiplex PCR; TCRdb stores just in-frame clones and leaves some out. The sample has approximately 72,000 clones; 65% to 85% are singletons. The sample was PBMCs, taken before nivolumab (anti-PD-1) treatment. The TCR originated in a person aged 40-85 years with oral cavity squamous cell carcinoma.

In DNA, the CDR3 is TGCGCCAGCAGCTTGGCTACGGGGGGCACAGATACGCAGTATTTT. Encoded protein: CASSLATGGTDTQYF. The gene calls are TRBV5-1 and TRBJ2-3; a possible D gene is TRBD2 (6 bases). Germline V gene data show CDR1 as SGHRS and CDR2 as YFSETQ. Deletions cut 0 bases from V and 1 base from J, with 9 bases between. The CDR3 spans 15 residues.